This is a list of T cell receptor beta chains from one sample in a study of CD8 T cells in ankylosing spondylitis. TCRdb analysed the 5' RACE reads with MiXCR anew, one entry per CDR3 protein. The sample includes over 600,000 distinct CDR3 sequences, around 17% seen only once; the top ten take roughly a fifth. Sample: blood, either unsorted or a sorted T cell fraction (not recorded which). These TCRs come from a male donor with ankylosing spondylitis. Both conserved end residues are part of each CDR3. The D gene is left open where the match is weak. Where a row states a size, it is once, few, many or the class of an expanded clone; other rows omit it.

TGTGCCAGCAGTTCGAACCTGGTGACTGAAGCTTTCTTT CASSSNLVTEAFF NA TRBJ1-1 TRBV27 NA
TGTGCCAGCAGCTCTTACAATCAGCCCCAGCATTTT CASSSYNQPQHF NA TRBJ1-5 TRBV7-2 NA
TGTGCCAGCACCTCGGCTAGCGGGAAAGGGGAACAATACAATGAGCAGTTCTTC CASTSASGKGEQYNEQFF TRBD2 TRBJ2-1 TRBV28 NA
TGTGCCAGCAGTCGGACAGGGGATTATAACTATGGCTACACCTTC CASSRTGDYNYGYTF TRBD1 TRBJ1-2 TRBV12-3/TRBV12-4 NA
TGCGCCAGCAGCGGGGGGAATTCCTACGAGCAGTACTTC CASSGGNSYEQYF NA TRBJ2-7 TRBV5-1 many
TGTGCCAGCAGCTTTAGAACCTTAGGTGGCTACACCTTC CASSFRTLGGYTF NA TRBJ1-2 TRBV7-2 NA
TGTGCCAGCATGCAGAAAGCGGCCTATAATTCACCCCTCCACTTT CASMQKAAYNSPLHF NA TRBJ1-6 TRBV6-1 few
TGTGCCAGCAGTTTCTACCGGACTTCCGCCTACGAGCAGTACTTC CASSFYRTSAYEQYF NA TRBJ2-7 TRBV12-3/TRBV12-4 NA
TGCGCCAGCAGCTTGGCACTGAACCCCGGGGAGCTGTTTTTT CASSLALNPGELFF NA TRBJ2-2 TRBV5-1 NA
TGTGCCAGCAGCTTAGAAGGACTCCACGGCCCAGATACGCAGTATTTT CASSLEGLHGPDTQYF NA TRBJ2-3 TRBV11-2 NA
TGTGCCAGCAGTCCCCCCGTCACGAAACAGTATTTT CASSPPVTKQYF NA TRBJ2-3 TRBV6-1 once
TGTGCCAGCATGGTGGGGGAGTACACAGATACGCAGTATTTT CASMVGEYTDTQYF NA TRBJ2-3 TRBV2 few
TGTGCCAGCAGTTTGGGCGGGGGGTCCTTGGTTGAGCAGTTCTTC CASSLGGGSLVEQFF TRBD2 TRBJ2-1 TRBV12-3/TRBV12-4 NA
TGTGCCAGCAGCGTACAGGGGGGGGCACCCCTCCACTTT CASSVQGGAPLHF TRBD1 TRBJ1-6 TRBV12-3/TRBV12-4 NA
TGCGCCAGCAGCTTGTTCTCCGTGACAGGACCCTACGAGCAGTACTTC CASSLFSVTGPYEQYF NA TRBJ2-7 TRBV5-1 NA
TGTGCCAGCAGCCAAGATCGACTGCCGAACACCGGGGAGCTGTTTTTT CASSQDRLPNTGELFF NA TRBJ2-2 TRBV3-1 few
TGTGCCAGCAGCCAGACCTCTCATGAGCAGTTCTTC CASSQTSHEQFF NA TRBJ2-1 TRBV3-1 NA
TGCAGTGCTAGATCCTCCAGGGGCACAGATACGCAGTATTTT CSARSSRGTDTQYF NA TRBJ2-3 TRBV20-1 NA
TGCAGTGCTAAGATGTCGGGCCCTAGCACAGATACGCAGTATTTT CSAKMSGPSTDTQYF NA TRBJ2-3 TRBV20-1 NA
TGTGCCAGCAGCGTGGACACCGGGGAGCTGTTTTTT CASSVDTGELFF NA TRBJ2-2 TRBV9 many
TGTGCCAGCAGCTTAGGCTGGGGCCTCCAAGAGACCCAGTACTTC CASSLGWGLQETQYF NA TRBJ2-5 TRBV7-9 NA
TGTGCCAGCAGCTTAGTTGCGGGGGAGCAGTACTTC CASSLVAGEQYF NA TRBJ2-7 TRBV7-9 few